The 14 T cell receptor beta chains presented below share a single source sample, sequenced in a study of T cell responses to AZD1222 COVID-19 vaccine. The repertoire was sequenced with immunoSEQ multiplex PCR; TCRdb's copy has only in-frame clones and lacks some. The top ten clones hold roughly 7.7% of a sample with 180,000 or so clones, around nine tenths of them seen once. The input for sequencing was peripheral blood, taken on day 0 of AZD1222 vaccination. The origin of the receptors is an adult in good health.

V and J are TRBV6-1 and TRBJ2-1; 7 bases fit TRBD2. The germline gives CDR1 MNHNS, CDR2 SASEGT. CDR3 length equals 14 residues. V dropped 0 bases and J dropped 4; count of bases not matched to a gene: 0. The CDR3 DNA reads TGTGCCAGCAGTGAAGCGGGGGGGTACAATGAGCAGTTCTTC. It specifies CASSEAGGYNEQFF.

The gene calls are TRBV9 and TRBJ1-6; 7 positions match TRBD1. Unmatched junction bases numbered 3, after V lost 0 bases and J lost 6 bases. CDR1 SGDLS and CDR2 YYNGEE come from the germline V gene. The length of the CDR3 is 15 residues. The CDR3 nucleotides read TGTGCCAGCAGCGTAGGTAGGACAGGTAATTCACCCCTCCACTTT. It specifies CASSVGRTGNSPLHF.

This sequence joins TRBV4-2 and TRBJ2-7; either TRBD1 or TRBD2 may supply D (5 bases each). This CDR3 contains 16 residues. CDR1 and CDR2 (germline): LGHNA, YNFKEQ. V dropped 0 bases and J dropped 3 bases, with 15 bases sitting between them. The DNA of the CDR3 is TGTGCCAGCAGCCAAGATCTCCGCAGGGACGGCTACGAGCAGTACTTC. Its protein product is CASSQDLRRDGYEQYF.

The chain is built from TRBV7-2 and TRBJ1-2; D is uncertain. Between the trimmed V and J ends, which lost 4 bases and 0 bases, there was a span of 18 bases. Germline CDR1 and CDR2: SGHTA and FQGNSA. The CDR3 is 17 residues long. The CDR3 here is CASSSRPGRWANYGYTF. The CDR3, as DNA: TGTGCCAGCAGCTCCCGCCCAGGTAGATGGGCTAACTATGGCTACACCTTC.

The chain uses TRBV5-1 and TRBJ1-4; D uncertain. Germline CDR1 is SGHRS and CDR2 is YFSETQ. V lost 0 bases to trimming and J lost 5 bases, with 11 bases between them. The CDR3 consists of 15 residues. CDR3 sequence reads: CASSLGSEYNEKLFF. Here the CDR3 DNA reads TGCGCCAGCAGCTTGGGCTCGGAATACAATGAAAAACTGTTTTTT.

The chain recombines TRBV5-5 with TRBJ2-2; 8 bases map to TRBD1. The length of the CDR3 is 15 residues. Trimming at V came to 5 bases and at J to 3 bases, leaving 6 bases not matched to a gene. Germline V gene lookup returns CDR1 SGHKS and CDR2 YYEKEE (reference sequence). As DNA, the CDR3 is TGTGCCAGCAGACGTCAGGGGGCCTACACCGGGGAGCTGTTTTTT. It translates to CASRRQGAYTGELFF.

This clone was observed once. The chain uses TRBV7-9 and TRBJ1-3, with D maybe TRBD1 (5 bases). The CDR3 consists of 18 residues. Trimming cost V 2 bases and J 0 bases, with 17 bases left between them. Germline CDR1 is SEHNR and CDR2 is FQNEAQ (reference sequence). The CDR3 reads CASSLFPPGLYSGNTIYF. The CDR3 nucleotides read TGTGCCAGCAGCTTATTTCCTCCGGGACTGTACTCTGGAAACACCATATATTTT.

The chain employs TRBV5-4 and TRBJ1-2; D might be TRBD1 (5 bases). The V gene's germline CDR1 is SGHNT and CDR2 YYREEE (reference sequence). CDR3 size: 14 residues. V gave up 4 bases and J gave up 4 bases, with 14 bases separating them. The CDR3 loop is CASSRSDRLYGYTF. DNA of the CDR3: TGTGCCAGCAGCCGCAGTGACAGACTCTATGGCTACACCTTC. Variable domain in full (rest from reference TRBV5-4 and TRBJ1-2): ETGVTQSPTHLIKTRGQQVTLRCSSQSGHNTVSWYQQALGQGPQFIFQYYREEENGRGNFPPRFSGLQFPNYSSELNVNALELDDSALYLCASSRSDRLYGYTFGSGTRLTVV.

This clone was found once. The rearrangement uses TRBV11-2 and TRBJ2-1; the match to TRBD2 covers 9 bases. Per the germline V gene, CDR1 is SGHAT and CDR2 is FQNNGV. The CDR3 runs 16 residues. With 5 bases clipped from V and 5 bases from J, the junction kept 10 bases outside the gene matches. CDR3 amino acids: CASSPSGLAYDNEQFF. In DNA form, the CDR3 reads TGTGCCAGCAGCCCGTCGGGACTAGCCTATGACAATGAGCAGTTCTTC.

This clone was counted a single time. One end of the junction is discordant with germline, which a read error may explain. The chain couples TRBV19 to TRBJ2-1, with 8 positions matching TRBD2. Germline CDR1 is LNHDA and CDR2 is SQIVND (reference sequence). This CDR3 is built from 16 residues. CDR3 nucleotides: TGTGCCAGTAGTCCTCGTCCCGGGACTAGTTACAGTGAGCAGTTCTTC. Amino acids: CASSPRPGTSYSEQFF. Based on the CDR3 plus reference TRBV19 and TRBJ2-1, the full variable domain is DGGITQSPKYLFRKEGQNVTLSCEQNLNHDAMYWYRQDPGQGLRLIYYSQIVNDFQKGDIAEGYSVSREKKESFPLTVTSAQKNPTAFYLCASSPRPGTSYSEQFFGPGTRLTVL.

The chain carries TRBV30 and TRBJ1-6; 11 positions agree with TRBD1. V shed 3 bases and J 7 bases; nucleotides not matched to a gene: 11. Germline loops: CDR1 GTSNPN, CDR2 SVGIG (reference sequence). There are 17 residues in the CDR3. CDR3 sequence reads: CAWRGRGQGGTNSPLHF. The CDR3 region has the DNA TGTGCCTGGAGGGGACGGGGACAGGGGGGTACGAATTCACCCCTCCACTTT.

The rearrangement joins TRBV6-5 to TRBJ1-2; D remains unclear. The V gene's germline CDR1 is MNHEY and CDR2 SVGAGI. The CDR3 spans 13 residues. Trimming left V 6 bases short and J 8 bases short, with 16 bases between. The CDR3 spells CASSSGPAGGYTF. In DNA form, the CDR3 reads TGTGCCAGCAGCTCCGGACCCGCCGGGGGCTACACCTTC.

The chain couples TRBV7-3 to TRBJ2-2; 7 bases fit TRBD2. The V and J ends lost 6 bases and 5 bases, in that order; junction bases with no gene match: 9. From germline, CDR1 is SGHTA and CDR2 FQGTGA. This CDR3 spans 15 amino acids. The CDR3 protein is CASRDAGRGTGELFF. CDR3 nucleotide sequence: TGTGCCAGCAGGGACGCAGGGCGGGGGACCGGGGAGCTGTTTTTT.

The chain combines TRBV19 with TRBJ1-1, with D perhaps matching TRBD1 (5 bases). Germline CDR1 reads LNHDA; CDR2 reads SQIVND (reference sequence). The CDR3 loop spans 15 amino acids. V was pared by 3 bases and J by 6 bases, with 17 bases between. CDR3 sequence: CASSIYPQGDSEAFF. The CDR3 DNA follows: TGTGCCAGTAGTATCTACCCTCAGGGTGACTCTGAAGCTTTCTTT.